What follows are 30 T cell receptor beta chains derived from one specimen sequenced in a study of PD-L1 blockade in urothelial cancer. Libraries were prepared by immunoSEQ multiplex PCR; TCRdb keeps only in-frame clonotypes and omits some of them. This table has 45,000 to 50,000 clones, approximately 88% appearing once. The source was PBMCs, collected around atezolizumab (anti-PD-L1) treatment. The receptor source for this set is an elderly man with urothelial cancer.

The CDR3 here is CASSVGVGGTGELFF. CDR3 DNA: TGTGCCAGCAGCGTAGGTGTGGGCGGGACCGGGGAGCTGTTTTTT. This chain uses TRBV9 with TRBJ2-2; perhaps TRBD2 as D (5 bases). The CDR3 has 15 residues. Trimming shortened V by 0 bases and J by 5 bases, and 11 bases separated the two germline ends. Germline loops: CDR1 SGDLS, CDR2 YYNGEE.

Here the CDR3 reads CASSVEGQGSTEAFF. The DNA of the CDR3 is TGTGCCAGCAGCGTAGAGGGACAGGGTAGCACTGAAGCTTTCTTT. V is TRBV9 and J is TRBJ1-1; TRBD1 matches at 9 bases. V shed 0 bases, J shed 4 bases, and the junction held 4 bases outside the gene matches. CDR3 size: 15 residues. CDR1 SGDLS and CDR2 YYNGEE come from the germline V gene.

The rearrangement links TRBV7-2 to TRBJ2-5; 7 bases align to TRBD1. Germline loops: CDR1 SGHTA, CDR2 FQGNSA. Trimming at V came to 6 bases and at J to 2 bases, leaving 9 bases not matched to a gene. The CDR3 runs to 15 residues. The CDR3: CASRPRTGPQETQYF. CDR3 DNA: TGTGCCAGCAGACCACGGACAGGACCACAAGAGACCCAGTACTTC.

On this clone: No DNA is shown, since the ends of the CDR3 on it are uncertain; the CDR3 is the one TCRdb lists. V gene TRBV5-5 combines with J gene TRBJ1-2; TRBD1, as called in the table, went unchecked against the DNA. The V gene's germline CDR1 is SGHKS and CDR2 YYEKEE (reference sequence). The CDR3 is 13 residues long, ends included. CDR3 amino acids: CASSFGTGSRNTF.

The V call is TRBV27, the J call TRBJ2-7, with TRBD1 identical over 8 bases. This CDR3 has 12 residues. The V segment lost 6 bases and the J segment 12 bases; nucleotides outside the gene matches: 10. Germline V lookup: CDR1 MNHEY, CDR2 SMNVEV (reference sequence). CDR3 protein: CASSRGTGGPYF. The CDR3 DNA sequence: TGTGCCAGCAGCCGTGGGACAGGCGGTCCGTACTTC.

This sequence joins TRBV7-6 and TRBJ2-1; maybe TRBD1 (6 bases). CDR1 is SGHVS and CDR2 is FNYEAQ in the germline V gene. Trimming removed 1 base at V and 0 bases at J, with 13 bases between. The CDR3 is 17 amino acids. DNA for the CDR3: TGTGCCAGCAGCTTAGATCTGGGGGCGAGCTCCTACAATGAGCAGTTCTTC. It yields the protein CASSLDLGASSYNEQFF. The whole variable domain, remainder taken from reference TRBV7-6 and TRBJ2-1, is GAGVSQSPRYKVTKRGQDVALRCDPISGHVSLYWYRQALGQGPEFLTYFNYEAQQDKSGLPNDRFSAERPEGSISTLTIQRTEQRDSAMYRCASSLDLGASSYNEQFFGPGTRLTVL.

The rearrangement uses TRBV6-6 and TRBJ2-1; 8 bases match TRBD2. Germline lookup yields CDR1 MNHNY and CDR2 SVGAGI (reference sequence). CDR3 length: 16 residues. Trimming removed 2 bases from V and 6 bases from J; junction bases left unmatched: 9. The CDR3 loop reads CASSYKGPAGANEQFF. The CDR3 DNA reads as TGTGCCAGCAGTTACAAAGGCCCAGCGGGAGCCAATGAGCAGTTCTTC.

The chain is built from TRBV5-4 and TRBJ2-2; TRBD2 matches 8 bases. There are 16 residues in the CDR3. Trimming took 4 bases from V and 6 from J; bases not matched to a gene: 11. Per germline, CDR1 SGHNT and CDR2 YYREEE (reference sequence). CDR3 sequence (DNA): TGTGCCAGCAGCGACCCTAGGGCGGGAGGAGCCGGGGAGCTGTTTTTT. Translated: CASSDPRAGGAGELFF.

The chain couples TRBV6-4 to TRBJ2-1; 11 nucleotides match TRBD2. The CDR3 loop spans 16 amino acids. Germline trimming cut 4 bases from V and 5 bases from J; bases unmatched to any gene: 7. The germline gives CDR1 MRHNA, CDR2 SNTAGT. CDR3: CASSGASGRFNNEQFF. CDR3 sequence (DNA): TGTGCCAGCAGTGGGGCTAGCGGGAGGTTCAACAATGAGCAGTTCTTC.

The gene calls are TRBV30 and TRBJ2-5, with 10 bases that match TRBD1. Germline V gives CDR1 GTSNPN, CDR2 SVGIG (reference sequence). The CDR3 consists of 15 residues. The V gene end was trimmed by 3 bases and the J gene end by 5 bases; junction bases not matched to a gene: 9. CDR3: CAWRTGGAKGETQYF. CDR3 bases: TGTGCCTGGAGGACAGGGGGCGCAAAGGGGGAGACCCAGTACTTC.

This clone occurred once. The V and J genes are TRBV5-1 and TRBJ2-2, with D tentatively TRBD2 (5 bases). The V and J ends lost 4 bases and 4 bases respectively, with 17 bases between them. Germline loops: CDR1 SGHRS, CDR2 YFSETQ. The CDR3 contains 16 residues. Here the CDR3 reads CASSQLTTRGTGELFF. DNA of the CDR3: TGCGCCAGCAGCCAACTCACCACCCGGGGCACCGGGGAGCTGTTTTTT.

The chain carries TRBV27 and TRBJ1-2; tentatively, D is TRBD1 (5 bases). CDR1 is MNHEY, CDR2 SMNVEV, per germline (reference sequence). The V gene lost 5 bases and the J gene lost 7 bases, with 11 bases spanning the gap. The length of the CDR3 is 12 residues. The CDR3 DNA reads as TGTGCCAGCAGTACCCCGGGGGGTGGCTACACCTTC. This sequence encodes CASSTPGGGYTF.

The chain recombines TRBV7-6 with TRBJ2-7, with D maybe TRBD1 (5 bases). V shed 8 bases and J shed 0 bases, with 14 bases lying between them. This CDR3 is built from 14 residues. Germline V lookup: CDR1 SGHVS, CDR2 FNYEAQ. DNA for the CDR3: TGTGCCAGCCAAGAACAGGAGAGCTCCTACGAGCAGTACTTC. Translating it yields CASQEQESSYEQYF.

CDR3 region: CASSLALQAGARTDTQYF. The CDR3 nucleotides read TGTGCCAGCAGCTTGGCCTTACAGGCGGGAGCTAGGACAGATACGCAGTATTTT. The gene calls are TRBV5-4 and TRBJ2-3; 7 bases match TRBD2. The CDR3 is 18 residues long. Losses at the gene ends were 0 bases for V and 3 bases for J; bases not matched to a gene: 13. Germline V gives CDR1 SGHNT, CDR2 YYREEE (reference sequence).

The V call is TRBV19, the J call TRBJ1-4; D ambiguous. Germline CDR1 reads LNHDA; CDR2 reads SQIVND (reference sequence). V was shortened by 3 bases and J by 7 bases, with 9 bases between the two germline ends. The CDR3 consists of 13 residues. The chain's CDR3 is CASSIWLFEKLFF. CDR3 in DNA: TGTGCCAGTAGTATTTGGCTTTTTGAAAAACTGTTTTTT.

The rearrangement joins TRBV11-2 to TRBJ2-1; 14 nucleotides agree with TRBD2. The V segment lost 11 bases and the J segment 10 bases; nucleotides outside the gene matches: 7. The CDR3 runs 13 residues. Germline CDR1 reads SGHAT; CDR2 reads FQNNGV. The CDR3 DNA is TGTGCCTGGCGGACTAGCGGGAGGCAAGAGCAGTTCTTC. This codes for CAWRTSGRQEQFF. The complete variable domain, with remaining parts taken from reference TRBV11-2 and TRBJ2-1, reads EAGVAQSPRYKIIEKRQSVAFWCNPISGHATLYWYQQILGQGPKLLIQFQNNGVVDDSQLPKDRFSAERLKGVDSTLKIQPAKLEDSAVYLCAWRTSGRQEQFFGPGTRLTVL.

The genes are TRBV7-9 and TRBJ2-3; TRBD2 might be the D (6 bases). The CDR3 length is 14 residues. Trimming removed 6 bases from V and 2 bases from J, with 12 bases in between. The germline gives CDR1 SEHNR, CDR2 FQNEAQ (reference sequence). The CDR3 DNA reads as TGTGCCAGCAGACGGGAGCTAATCACAGATACGCAGTATTTT. Protein product: CASRRELITDTQYF.

This chain joins TRBV5-1 and TRBJ2-7; D possibly corresponds to TRBD1 (6 bases). This CDR3 comprises 15 residues. Germline V CDR1 and CDR2: SGHRS, YFSETQ. The ends were cut back, 0 bases at V and 2 bases at J, with 12 bases in the middle. Here the CDR3 DNA reads TGCGCCAGCAGCTTGGAAAGCAGGGGTCCCTACGAGCAGTACTTC. Translation gives CASSLESRGPYEQYF.

This clone appeared a single time. V and J are TRBV19 and TRBJ1-5; TRBD1 is a possible D gene (6 bases). This CDR3 region has 16 residues. The V end was cut by 6 bases, the J end by 1 base, with 16 bases between. Germline V gene sequence: CDR1 LNHDA, CDR2 SQIVND (reference sequence). CDR3 DNA sequence: TGTGCCAGTAGAGAGTCCAGGGGTAAGAGCAATCAGCCCCAGCATTTT. As protein: CASRESRGKSNQPQHF.

The rearrangement links TRBV5-8 to TRBJ2-1; D is perhaps TRBD1 (6 bases). V shed 4 bases and J shed 0 bases, with 23 bases lying between them. The CDR3 is made up of 19 amino acids. The germline V gene encodes CDR1 SGHTS and CDR2 YDEGEE. CDR3 in DNA: TGTGCCAGCAGCAGCCGGGGATTTAGGGGGTTTAGCTCCTACAATGAGCAGTTCTTC. Its translation is CASSSRGFRGFSSYNEQFF.

The V and J genes are TRBV19 and TRBJ1-1; 8 bases are a match to TRBD1. This CDR3 has 15 residues. CDR1 LNHDA and CDR2 SQIVND come from the germline V gene (reference sequence). The V segment lost 7 bases and the J segment 5 bases; nucleotides outside the gene matches: 12. The CDR3 DNA reads as TGTGCCAGTATTCCCCCGCAGGGGGCCGGGACTGAAGCTTTCTTT. Its translation: CASIPPQGAGTEAFF.

The sample holds one count of this clone. The chain is built from TRBV18 and TRBJ1-1, with a possible D match to TRBD1 (6 bases). The CDR3 covers 14 residues. In germline, CDR1 is KGHSH, CDR2 LQKENI. The germline V and J ends were trimmed by 2 bases and 4 bases, with 11 bases remaining between them. CDR3 region: CASSPMGAGTEAFF. The CDR3 DNA reads TGTGCCAGCTCACCAATGGGGGCCGGCACTGAAGCTTTCTTT.

The count of this clone is one. The chain is built from TRBV19 and TRBJ2-3; 10 bases align to TRBD2. CDR1 is LNHDA, CDR2 SQIVND, per germline (reference sequence). Trimming cost V 4 bases and J 3 bases; bases outside gene matches: 16. CDR3 length: 19 residues. This CDR3 reads CASSSGAGGNLLRTDTQYF. The CDR3 region has the DNA TGTGCCAGTAGTAGCGGAGCGGGAGGGAACCTCCTAAGGACAGATACGCAGTATTTT. Combining the CDR3 with reference TRBV19 and TRBJ2-3 gives the whole variable domain DGGITQSPKYLFRKEGQNVTLSCEQNLNHDAMYWYRQDPGQGLRLIYYSQIVNDFQKGDIAEGYSVSREKKESFPLTVTSAQKNPTAFYLCASSSGAGGNLLRTDTQYFGPGTRLTVL.

The CDR3 nucleotides read TGCGCCAGCAGCTCGGGTGGGACAGGGGTCGAGCAGTACTTC. It translates to CASSSGGTGVEQYF. This chain joins TRBV5-1 and TRBJ2-7, with 10 nucleotides matching TRBD1. V shed 3 bases, J shed 6 bases, and the junction held 6 bases outside the gene matches. Germline V gene sequence: CDR1 SGHRS, CDR2 YFSETQ. The CDR3 is 14 residues long.

The chain employs TRBV7-2 and TRBJ2-7, with 8 bases matching TRBD1. J lost 3 bases, V lost 5 bases, and 3 bases had no gene match. Germline CDR1 and CDR2: SGHTA and FQGNSA. This CDR3 is 13 amino acids long. In DNA, the CDR3 is TGTGCCAGCAGCCTCGACAGGGGCTACGAGCAGTACTTC. Translating it yields CASSLDRGYEQYF.

The genes are TRBV9 and TRBJ1-1; TRBD1 is a possible D gene (5 bases). Germline assignment: CDR1 SGDLS and CDR2 YYNGEE. The CDR3 sequence is 14 residues long. V gave up 4 bases and J gave up 5 bases, with 15 bases separating them. Written as DNA, the CDR3 is TGTGCCAGCAGCTCTCAGGTGCGGGGGACTGAAGCTTTCTTT. It specifies CASSSQVRGTEAFF.

The J gene is TRBJ1-4, the V gene TRBV7-6; TRBD1 might be the D (6 bases). The CDR3 has 15 amino acids. Trimming took off 5 bases at V and 7 bases at J, with 17 bases between the two ends. Germline V gene data show CDR1 as SGHVS and CDR2 as FNYEAQ. CDR3 DNA sequence: TGTGCCAGCAGCCCGCAACAGGGAGGGGCTGAAAAACTGTTTTTT. Translated: CASSPQQGGAEKLFF.

The chain recombines TRBV4-1 with TRBJ2-7; 9 bases align to TRBD2. The germline CDR1 and CDR2 sequences are MGHRA and YSYEKL. The CDR3 sequence is 16 residues long. V was clipped by 1 base and J by 4 bases; unmatched bases: 8. Here the CDR3 DNA reads TGCGCCAGCAGCCAAGGATTGAGTAGCGGGAGATACGAGCAGTACTTC. It translates to CASSQGLSSGRYEQYF.

The chain recombines TRBV7-8 with TRBJ1-1; D is perhaps TRBD1 (6 bases). V was pared by 2 bases and J by 3 bases, with 13 bases between. CDR1 SGHVS and CDR2 FQNEAQ come from the germline V gene. This CDR3 region has 15 residues. The chain's CDR3 is CASSLTNRADTEAFF. In nucleotides, the CDR3 is TGTGCCAGCAGCTTAACTAACAGGGCTGACACTGAAGCTTTCTTT.

The chain joins TRBV6-5 to TRBJ2-7; D perhaps matches TRBD2 (6 bases). Germline-derived CDR1 and CDR2 are MNHEY and SVGAGI. This CDR3 spans 13 amino acids. The V and J ends lost 8 bases and 4 bases respectively, with 15 bases between them. The CDR3 nucleotides are TGTGCCAGCGGAACTAAGGGGAGGTACGAGCAGTACTTC. This sequence encodes CASGTKGRYEQYF.